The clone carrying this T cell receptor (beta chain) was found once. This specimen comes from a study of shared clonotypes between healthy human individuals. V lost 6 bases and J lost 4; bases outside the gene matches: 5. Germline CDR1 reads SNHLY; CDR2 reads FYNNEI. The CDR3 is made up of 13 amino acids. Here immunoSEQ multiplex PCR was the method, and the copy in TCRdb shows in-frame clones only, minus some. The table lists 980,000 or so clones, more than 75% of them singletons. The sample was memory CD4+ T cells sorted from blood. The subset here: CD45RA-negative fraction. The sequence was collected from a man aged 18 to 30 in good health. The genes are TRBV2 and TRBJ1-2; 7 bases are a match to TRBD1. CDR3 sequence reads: CASSLTGAYGYTF. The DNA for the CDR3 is TGTGCCAGCAGCCTCACAGGGGCCTATGGCTACACCTTC.